Below, 10 T cell receptor beta chains from the same sample are listed, as sequenced in a study of shared clonotypes between healthy human individuals. Sequencing was performed with immunoSEQ multiplex PCR; in TCRdb, only in-frame clones are kept and a portion is missing. This sample has 400,000 to 500,000 clones, with 70% to 80% found just once. Specimen: PBMCs. The receptors derive from a woman in her forties in good health. Some clones in this sample may be carry-over from other donors' samples.

This clone was picked up one time. This chain uses TRBV19 with TRBJ2-7; the match to TRBD2 covers 10 bases. The CDR3 totals 15 residues. V shed 2 bases, J shed 4 bases, and the junction held 5 bases outside the gene matches. Germline values: CDR1 LNHDA, CDR2 SQIVND (reference sequence). CDR3 sequence reads: CASSISASGSYEQYF. The CDR3 DNA reads TGTGCCAGTAGTATATCGGCTAGCGGGAGTTACGAGCAGTACTTC. The full variable domain, in which reference TRBV19 and TRBJ2-7 provide the parts outside the CDR3, is DGGITQSPKYLFRKEGQNVTLSCEQNLNHDAMYWYRQDPGQGLRLIYYSQIVNDFQKGDIAEGYSVSREKKESFPLTVTSAQKNPTAFYLCASSISASGSYEQYFGPGTRLTVT.

This chain links TRBV27 with TRBJ2-5, with a weak D call TRBD1 (6 bases). Germline assignment: CDR1 MNHEY and CDR2 SMNVEV (reference sequence). The V end was cut by 6 bases, the J end by 6 bases, with 17 bases between. This CDR3 region has 14 residues. Here the CDR3 DNA reads TGTGCCAGCAGGGCAATCGGGACACCCCAGACCCAGTACTTC. It codes for CASRAIGTPQTQYF.

V usage is TRBV28 and J usage is TRBJ2-7; D gene unclear. Trimming shortened V by 8 bases and J by 6 bases, and 8 bases separated the two germline ends. This CDR3 has 10 amino acids. The germline V gene encodes CDR1 MDHEN and CDR2 SYDVKM. CDR3 sequence: CASGVREQYF. As DNA, the CDR3 is TGTGCCAGCGGAGTACGCGAGCAGTACTTC.

The V and J genes are TRBV28 and TRBJ2-7, with 10 bases aligning to TRBD2. The CDR3 spans 12 residues. The V and J ends lost 9 bases and 6 bases, in that order; junction bases with no gene match: 5. Germline values: CDR1 MDHEN, CDR2 SYDVKM. The CDR3 DNA reads as TGTGCCAGTGAGCGGGAGGGCCGCGAGCAGTACTTC. This sequence encodes CASEREGREQYF. Using reference TRBV28 and TRBJ2-7 for the parts outside the CDR3, the full variable domain is DVKVTQSSRYLVKRTGEKVFLECVQDMDHENMFWYRQDPGLGLRLIYFSYDVKMKEKGDIPEGYSVSREKKERFSLILESASTNQTSMYLCASEREGREQYFGPGTRLTVT.

This clone was observed at least ten times. The same CDR3 can be traced to other DNA sequences in this sample. J is TRBJ2-4 and V is TRBV30; D could derive from TRBD1 or TRBD2 (5 bases each). CDR3 size: 13 residues. Trimming cost V 3 bases and J 7 bases, with 13 bases left between them. The germline V gene encodes CDR1 GTSNPN and CDR2 SVGIG (reference sequence). The CDR3 here is CAWSAKGTNIQYF. In DNA form, the CDR3 reads TGTGCCTGGAGCGCAAAGGGGACCAACATTCAGTACTTC. Based on the CDR3 plus reference TRBV30 and TRBJ2-4, the full variable domain is SQTIHQWPATLVQPVGSPLSLECTVEGTSNPNLYWYRQAAGRGLQLLFYSVGIGQISSEVPQNLSASRPQDRQFILSSKKLLLSDSGFYLCAWSAKGTNIQYFGAGTRLSVL.

V is TRBV19 and J is TRBJ1-4; D is ambiguous. This CDR3 region has 14 residues. Trimming removed 7 bases at V and 5 bases at J, with 14 bases between. Germline V lookup: CDR1 LNHDA, CDR2 SQIVND (reference sequence). The CDR3 DNA sequence: TGTGCCAGTACCCCGGTTCGCGGGAATGAAAAACTGTTTTTT. It specifies CASTPVRGNEKLFF.

V and J are TRBV28 and TRBJ2-7; D gene uncertain. The CDR3 length is 14 residues. The germline CDR1 and CDR2 sequences are MDHEN and SYDVKM. V dropped 0 bases and J dropped 2 bases, with 8 bases sitting between them. In DNA, the CDR3 is TGTGCCAGCAGTTTATGGGGCAAACCCTACGAGCAGTACTTC. Translated, it gives CASSLWGKPYEQYF.

The CDR3 loop is CASSNGFGEKLFF. The CDR3 DNA reads as TGTGCCAGCAGTAACGGTTTCGGTGAAAAACTGTTTTTT. This sequence joins TRBV7-7 and TRBJ1-4; no clear D gene. The V end was cut by 6 bases, the J end by 7 bases, with 12 bases between. This CDR3 comprises 13 residues. Germline values: CDR1 SSHAT, CDR2 FNYEAQ (reference sequence).

The rearrangement uses TRBV5-4 and TRBJ1-1; TRBD1 matches 7 bases. The germline V gene encodes CDR1 SGHNT and CDR2 YYREEE (reference sequence). The CDR3 has 16 residues. Trimming at V came to 3 bases and at J to 5 bases, leaving 13 bases not matched to a gene. The CDR3 DNA reads as TGTGCCAGCAGCTCAGCCTCTACCAGGGGGGGGACTGAAGCTTTCTTT. Encoded protein: CASSSASTRGGTEAFF.

This clone was observed once. The chain combines TRBV5-1 with TRBJ2-3; 7 bases fit TRBD2. CDR1 SGHRS and CDR2 YFSETQ come from the germline V gene. The CDR3 sequence is 14 residues long. V was clipped by 4 bases and J by 5 bases; unmatched bases: 7. The CDR3 DNA sequence: TGCGCCAGCAGCATCGGACTAGGAGGAGATACGCAGTATTTT. Protein product: CASSIGLGGDTQYF.